What follows are 10 T cell receptor beta chains derived from one specimen sequenced in a study of T-cell reconstitution after alpha-beta-depleted transplantation in children. As it was prepared, the TCRbeta library received unique molecular identifiers. TCRdb reprocessed the PCR reads with MiXCR, giving one entry per CDR3 protein. The table records hundreds of thousands of distinct CDR3 sequences, around a sixth of them present only once. The specimen comprised PBMCs from the stem cell graft donor, sampled from the stem cell graft. These receptors were taken from a human donor who donated a stem cell graft to a child with acute myeloid leukemia.

The table lists this clonotype with many counts. The chain joins TRBV20-1 to TRBJ2-5; D might be TRBD2 (7 bases). The V and J ends lost 5 bases and 3 bases respectively, with 31 bases between them. In germline, CDR1 is DFQATT, CDR2 SNEGSKA (reference sequence). The CDR3 length is 19 residues. CDR3 region: CSAQTPWTAGATGEETQYF. As DNA, the CDR3 is TGCAGTGCTCAAACACCCTGGACTGCGGGGGCCACCGGGGAAGAGACCCAGTACTTC.

This clonotype was counted only a few times. This sequence joins TRBV12-3 or TRBV12-4 and TRBJ2-1; 9 bases are a match to TRBD1. V shed 3 bases, J shed 3 bases, and the junction held 6 bases outside the gene matches. The CDR3 has 16 residues. The CDR3 region is CASSLEGTGFYNEQFF. In DNA form, the CDR3 reads TGTGCCAGCAGTTTGGAAGGGACAGGGTTCTACAATGAGCAGTTCTTC.

In this sample, this clonotype turned up many times. The chain employs TRBV20-1 and TRBJ2-5, with 10 bases lining up with TRBD1. V lost 5 bases to trimming and J lost 3 bases; unmatched junction nucleotides: 15. Germline assignment: CDR1 DFQATT and CDR2 SNEGSKA (reference sequence). CDR3 length: 17 amino acids. The CDR3 reads CSAPPRDRGLWEETQYF. CDR3 in DNA: TGCAGTGCTCCACCCCGGGACAGGGGTTTATGGGAAGAGACCCAGTACTTC.

The chain combines TRBV20-1 with TRBJ2-1; possible D gene TRBD2, 5 bases. The germline CDR1 and CDR2 sequences are DFQATT and SNEGSKA (reference sequence). With 3 bases removed from V and 8 bases from J, the gap between germline ends came to 20 bases. This CDR3 has 15 residues. The CDR3, as DNA: TGCAGTGCTAGTAGTTATCAGGACTCTCTGGATGAGCAGTTCTTC. It specifies CSASSYQDSLDEQFF.

This chain joins TRBV4-3 and TRBJ2-5; no clear D. Germline CDR1 is LGHNA and CDR2 is YSLEER. Between the trimmed V and J ends, which lost 2 bases and 5 bases, there was a span of 15 bases. The CDR3 runs 15 residues. The CDR3 loop reads CASSQSSAIRETQYF. The CDR3 DNA reads TGCGCCAGCAGCCAATCGTCCGCGATTCGGGAGACCCAGTACTTC.

This clonotype appeared a few times. The genes are TRBV5-1 and TRBJ1-6; 7 nucleotides align to TRBD1. This CDR3 spans 12 amino acids. Germline V CDR1 and CDR2: SGHRS, YFSETQ. Unmatched junction bases numbered 1, after V lost 7 bases and J lost 6 bases. The DNA for the CDR3 is TGCGCCAGCCAGGGGGGTAATTCACCCCTCCACTTT. This gives the protein CASQGGNSPLHF. The variable domain in full, with the rest retrieved from reference TRBV5-1 and TRBJ1-6, is KAGVTQTPRYLIKTRGQQVTLSCSPISGHRSVSWYQQTPGQGLQFLFEYFSETQRNKGNFPGRFSGRQFSNSRSEMNVSTLELGDSALYLCASQGGNSPLHFGNGTRLTVT.

This clonotype has just a few counts. The chain links TRBV7-2 to TRBJ1-4; D remains ambiguous. The CDR3 contains 15 residues. CDR1 SGHTA and CDR2 FQGNSA come from the germline V gene. Trimming took off 1 base at V and 3 bases at J, with 9 bases between the two ends. For the CDR3, the DNA is TGTGCCAGCAGCTTAGAGGATGCGGCTAATGAAAAACTGTTTTTT. Translating gives CASSLEDAANEKLFF. Using reference TRBV7-2 and TRBJ1-4 for the parts outside the CDR3, the full variable domain is GAGVSQSPSNKVTEKGKDVELRCDPISGHTALYWYRQSLGQGLEFLIYFQGNSAPDKSGLPSDRFSAERTGGSVSTLTIQRTQQEDSAVYLCASSLEDAANEKLFFGSGTQLSVL.

This clonotype appeared a few times. CDR3 residues: CASSSHRTDSNQPQHF. The DNA for the CDR3 is TGTGCCAGCAGTTCCCACCGGACAGATAGCAATCAGCCCCAGCATTTT. The chain combines TRBV6-5 with TRBJ1-5; a possible D gene is TRBD1 (6 bases). CDR1 and CDR2 (germline): MNHEY, SVGAGI. This CDR3 is built from 16 residues. V lost 4 bases to trimming and J lost 0 bases, with 13 bases between them.

This clonotype was counted ten times or more. The chain carries TRBV20-1 and TRBJ1-1; D remains ambiguous. CDR3 length equals 9 residues. Trimming took off 8 bases at V and 5 bases at J, with 6 bases between the two ends. CDR1 and CDR2 from the germline V gene are DFQATT and SNEGSKA (reference sequence). The DNA for the CDR3 is TGCAGTCCACGGACTGAAGCTTTCTTT. It translates to CSPRTEAFF.

Many counts were recorded for this clonotype. This chain links TRBV4-3 with TRBJ2-3; the D is unclear. V was trimmed by 0 bases and J by 4 bases, leaving 11 bases between them. The germline gives CDR1 LGHNA, CDR2 YSLEER. The CDR3 runs 15 residues. CDR3 residues: CASSQELPRPDTQYF. CDR3 sequence (DNA): TGCGCCAGCAGCCAAGAGCTCCCAAGGCCAGATACGCAGTATTTT.